This passage covers 25 T cell receptor beta chains from one sample sequenced in a study of control samples from healthy donors and cancer patients. Method: immunoSEQ multiplex PCR; TCRdb's copy keeps in-frame clones and lacks some. The data show some 130,000 clones, about nine tenths seen once. The sample consisted of blood. The receptor source for this set is a man aged 35 to 55 in good health.

The chain joins TRBV30 to TRBJ2-6; possibly TRBD2 for D (6 bases). The V and J ends lost 1 base and 4 bases respectively, with 14 bases between them. Germline V gene sequence: CDR1 GTSNPN, CDR2 SVGIG (reference sequence). The CDR3 runs to 16 residues. The CDR3 DNA sequence: TGTGCCTGGAGTGATTACGGAGGGATAGGGGCCAACGTCCTGACTTTC. Protein: CAWSDYGGIGANVLTF.

This clone has just one count. The J gene is TRBJ2-7, the V gene TRBV14; either TRBD1 or TRBD2 may supply D (5 bases each). This CDR3 comprises 15 residues. The V end was cut by 1 base, the J end by 2 bases, with 12 bases between. Germline CDR1 is SGHDN and CDR2 is FVKESK. CDR3 sequence reads: CASSQGGSRAYEQYF. The CDR3 DNA sequence: TGTGCCAGCAGCCAAGGGGGGTCCAGGGCCTACGAGCAGTACTTC.

The chain uses TRBV5-4 and TRBJ2-5; D is perhaps TRBD1 (5 bases). The germline V gene encodes CDR1 SGHNT and CDR2 YYREEE (reference sequence). The ends were cut back, 2 bases at V and 1 base at J, with 12 bases in the middle. The CDR3 runs 15 residues. DNA for the CDR3: TGTGCCAGCAGCTTACAACAGGCTCCCCAAGAGACCCAGTACTTC. Protein product: CASSLQQAPQETQYF.

V is TRBV10-1 and J is TRBJ1-6; no reliable D call. The CDR3 spans 14 residues. The V and J ends lost 6 bases and 1 base respectively, with 7 bases between them. Germline-derived CDR1 and CDR2 are WNHNN and SYGVQD (reference sequence). The CDR3 DNA follows: TGCGCCAGCAGCGGAGGTTCCTATAATTCACCCCTCCACTTT. Its translation is CASSGGSYNSPLHF.

The chain has TRBV13 and TRBJ1-2; the D gene is possibly TRBD1 (6 bases). Trimming took off 4 bases at V and 6 bases at J, with 15 bases between the two ends. Germline CDR1 is PRHDT and CDR2 is FYEKMQ (reference sequence). CDR3 length: 14 amino acids. The CDR3 loop reads CASSYNRASDGYTF. The CDR3 DNA sequence: TGTGCCAGCAGCTATAACAGGGCTTCTGATGGCTACACCTTC.

J is TRBJ2-1 and V is TRBV14; D gene uncertain. This CDR3 has 16 residues. Germline loops: CDR1 SGHDN, CDR2 FVKESK. Trimming left V 0 bases short and J 0 bases short, with 9 bases between. DNA of the CDR3: TGTGCCAGCAGCCAAGATGGGCCTCCCTCCTACAATGAGCAGTTCTTC. Translated: CASSQDGPPSYNEQFF.

The chain uses TRBV19 and TRBJ1-2; a weak D match, TRBD1 (5 bases). The CDR3 sequence is 14 residues long. The V gene's germline CDR1 is LNHDA and CDR2 SQIVND (reference sequence). The ends were cut back, 3 bases at V and 4 bases at J, with 12 bases in the middle. The CDR3 protein is CASSIGGSGYGYTF. The CDR3 DNA reads as TGTGCCAGTAGTATTGGGGGGTCAGGCTATGGCTACACCTTC. The full variable domain, completed using reference TRBV19 and TRBJ1-2, is DGGITQSPKYLFRKEGQNVTLSCEQNLNHDAMYWYRQDPGQGLRLIYYSQIVNDFQKGDIAEGYSVSREKKESFPLTVTSAQKNPTAFYLCASSIGGSGYGYTFGSGTRLTVV.

The rearrangement joins TRBV5-1 to TRBJ2-2; TRBD1 might be the D (6 bases). V lost 3 bases and J 4 bases, leaving 10 bases between the germline ends. Germline V gene sequence: CDR1 SGHRS, CDR2 YFSETQ. The CDR3 totals 14 residues. The CDR3 spells CASSWGPGTGELFF. In nucleotides, the CDR3 is TGCGCCAGCAGCTGGGGGCCGGGCACCGGGGAGCTGTTTTTT.

The chain has TRBV6-5 and TRBJ2-7, with 11 bases matching TRBD2. Germline V gene sequence: CDR1 MNHEY, CDR2 SVGAGI. V was clipped by 4 bases and J by 4 bases; unmatched bases: 3. This CDR3 contains 14 residues. The chain's CDR3 is CASSLAGGTYEQYF. Written as DNA, the CDR3 is TGTGCCAGCAGTTTAGCGGGGGGGACTTACGAGCAGTACTTC.

The rearrangement links TRBV27 to TRBJ2-3; the D gene is possibly TRBD1 (6 bases). CDR1 is MNHEY, CDR2 SMNVEV, per germline (reference sequence). The CDR3 is 14 residues long. Trimming took off 3 bases at V and 4 bases at J, with 11 bases between the two ends. The CDR3 spells CASSFLQGADTQYF. CDR3 DNA sequence: TGTGCCAGCAGTTTTCTACAGGGTGCAGATACGCAGTATTTT.

The chain is built from TRBV2 and TRBJ2-1; no reliable D call. V lost 4 bases and J lost 9, with 7 bases in between. Germline assignment: CDR1 SNHLY and CDR2 FYNNEI. This CDR3 spans 11 amino acids. As DNA, the CDR3 is TGTGCCAGCAGTGGGGCTTTTGAGCAGTTCTTC. As protein: CASSGAFEQFF.

The genes are TRBV2 and TRBJ1-5; the D gene is possibly TRBD1 (6 bases). This CDR3 comprises 14 residues. Germline assignment: CDR1 SNHLY and CDR2 FYNNEI. Trimming stripped 9 bases from V and 0 bases from J, with 12 bases between. DNA for the CDR3: TGTGCCAGTACGGGGGCTAATAGCAATCAGCCCCAGCATTTT. Protein: CASTGANSNQPQHF.

The V gene is TRBV9, the J gene TRBJ1-1; D is unresolved. Trimming pared 0 bases from V and 4 bases from J, leaving 10 bases between. CDR1 is SGDLS and CDR2 is YYNGEE in the germline V gene. The CDR3 length is 14 residues. CDR3 protein: CASSVAGTITEAFF. DNA for the CDR3: TGTGCCAGCAGCGTAGCAGGCACGATCACTGAAGCTTTCTTT. Full variable domain (remainder filled in from reference TRBV9 and TRBJ1-1): DSGVTQTPKHLITATGQRVTLRCSPRSGDLSVYWYQQSLDQGLQFLIQYYNGEERAKGNILERFSAQQFPDLHSELNLSSLELGDSALYFCASSVAGTITEAFFGQGTRLTVV.

The V and J genes are TRBV24-1 and TRBJ2-5, with D tentatively TRBD2 (5 bases). CDR1 is KGHDR, CDR2 SFDVKD, per germline. The germline V and J ends were trimmed by 3 bases and 0 bases, with 10 bases remaining between them. The CDR3 sequence is 15 residues long. CDR3 sequence: CATSDPGGYQETQYF. CDR3 DNA: TGTGCCACCAGTGATCCTGGCGGGTACCAAGAGACCCAGTACTTC.

This chain joins TRBV4-1 and TRBJ1-6; perhaps TRBD1 as D (6 bases). V was shortened by 2 bases and J by 7 bases, with 15 bases between the two germline ends. Looked up from germline, CDR1 is MGHRA and CDR2 is YSYEKL. CDR3 length: 16 amino acids. The CDR3 bases are TGCGCCAGCAGCCAAACAACAGGGTTGGGCAATTCACCCCTCCACTTT. Translating gives CASSQTTGLGNSPLHF.

To note about this clone: The same CDR3 is also encoded by other DNA sequences in this sample. The chain uses TRBV5-1 and TRBJ1-2; D not certain. Germline V gives CDR1 SGHRS, CDR2 YFSETQ. The CDR3 runs 13 residues. The ends were cut back, 0 bases at V and 2 bases at J, with 5 bases in the middle. The CDR3 bases are TGCGCCAGCAGCTTGGGCGGAAACTATGGCTACACCTTC. It encodes CASSLGGNYGYTF.

J is TRBJ2-5 and V is TRBV5-1; tentatively, D is TRBD1 or TRBD2 (5 bases each). Germline V gives CDR1 SGHRS, CDR2 YFSETQ. The V end lost 4 bases, the J end lost 1 base, and 11 bases lay between the germline ends. CDR3 length equals 14 residues. The CDR3 is CASSPQGAQETQYF. The CDR3 DNA reads as TGCGCCAGCAGCCCCCAGGGAGCCCAAGAGACCCAGTACTTC.

CDR3 sequence (DNA): TGTGCCAGTACGCCGAGGACGGACTGGTATCTGAACACTGAAGCTTTCTTT. Amino acid sequence: CASTPRTDWYLNTEAFF. The V and J genes are TRBV19 and TRBJ1-1; no clear D. Trimming took 7 bases from V and 0 from J, leaving 21 bases between them. Germline CDR1 is LNHDA and CDR2 is SQIVND (reference sequence). CDR3 length: 17 amino acids. Combining the CDR3 with reference TRBV19 and TRBJ1-1 gives the whole variable domain DGGITQSPKYLFRKEGQNVTLSCEQNLNHDAMYWYRQDPGQGLRLIYYSQIVNDFQKGDIAEGYSVSREKKESFPLTVTSAQKNPTAFYLCASTPRTDWYLNTEAFFGQGTRLTVV.

CDR3 DNA: TGCAGCGTTGGCTACAGGGGAAGTGAAAAACTGTTTTTT. This translates into CSVGYRGSEKLFF. The chain couples TRBV29-1 to TRBJ1-4; TRBD1 aligns across 7 bases. CDR1 is SQVTM, CDR2 ANQGSEA, per germline. The length of the CDR3 is 13 residues. The V and J ends lost 4 bases and 7 bases, in that order; junction bases with no gene match: 6.

The DNA for the CDR3 is TGTGCCAGCAGTGAAGGGCAACGCTTCTATGGCTACACCTTC. This codes for CASSEGQRFYGYTF. The chain couples TRBV25-1 to TRBJ1-2; D remains unclear. CDR1 MGHDK and CDR2 SYGVNS come from the germline V gene. The CDR3 is 14 amino acids. The V and J ends lost 2 bases and 4 bases respectively, with 11 bases between them.

The V and J genes are TRBV5-6 and TRBJ2-2; D is undetermined. Germline lookup yields CDR1 SGHDT and CDR2 YYEEEE. CDR3 length equals 15 residues. V dropped 0 bases and J dropped 5 bases, with 11 bases sitting between them. CDR3 region: CASSLGSVLTGELFF. The CDR3 DNA sequence: TGTGCCAGCAGCTTGGGTTCCGTTTTAACCGGGGAGCTGTTTTTT.

This sequence joins TRBV6-5 and TRBJ2-7, with TRBD1 matching over 11 bases. Germline V CDR1 and CDR2: MNHEY, SVGAGI. The ends lost 5 bases at V and 7 bases at J; junction bases unmatched: 10. CDR3 size: 15 residues. In nucleotides, the CDR3 is TGTGCCAGCAGTAGCGGGACAGGGGGATTAAGAGAGCAGTACTTC. The encoded protein is CASSSGTGGLREQYF.

This sequence joins TRBV4-1 and TRBJ2-3; D call uncertain. Germline CDR1 is MGHRA and CDR2 is YSYEKL. This CDR3 has 13 amino acids. V was clipped by 1 base and J by 9 bases, with 11 bases between them. CDR3 sequence: CASSQGAYRTQYF. The CDR3 region has the DNA TGCGCCAGCAGCCAAGGGGCCTACCGGACGCAGTATTTT.

V and J are TRBV5-1 and TRBJ2-4; TRBD1 is a possible D gene (7 bases). Germline assignment: CDR1 SGHRS and CDR2 YFSETQ. The CDR3 loop spans 13 amino acids. Trimming shortened V by 3 bases and J by 6 bases, and 10 bases separated the two germline ends. The CDR3 region is CASSWRDRNIQYF. In nucleotides, the CDR3 is TGCGCCAGCAGCTGGCGGGACAGAAACATTCAGTACTTC.

The V and J genes are TRBV7-2 and TRBJ2-5; D call uncertain. This CDR3 comprises 13 residues. In germline, CDR1 is SGHTA, CDR2 FQGNSA. The germline V and J ends were trimmed by 2 bases and 4 bases, with 8 bases remaining between them. As DNA, the CDR3 is TGTGCCAGCAGCTTAAGTAGATTAGAGACCCAGTACTTC. It is translated as CASSLSRLETQYF.